This TCR beta chain was sequenced in a study of shared clonotypes between healthy human individuals. V shed 3 bases and J shed 5 bases, with 10 bases lying between them. Germline-derived CDR1 and CDR2 are MGHDK and SYGVNS. This CDR3 is built from 14 residues. The study, taken as a whole, reports: Naive subsets typically showed greater estimated richness than memory subsets. Naive CD4 clonotype sharing across a few donors was 4% to 5%. Owing to a small donor count, the genetic and exposure-history diversity represented was limited. Depth of sequencing was expected to influence donor clonotype sharing.

Naive CD8 cells lacked CD45RO, underwent positive selection for CCR7 and left out terminally differentiated effector memory CD45RA+ cells. Clones were read by immunoSEQ multiplex PCR, and TCRdb kept only the in-frame ones, dropping some. This repertoire shows around 2,100,000 clones, approximately 95% found once; its top ten account for approximately 1.2%. Comment on this clone: Its antigen remains unidentified.

The TCR sequence derives from a man younger than 35 in good health. Sequencing was done on a sample of naive CD8+ T cells sorted from blood. The rearrangement uses TRBV25-1 and TRBJ2-2; a possible D gene is TRBD1 (5 bases). CDR3 sequence reads: CASSETRVTGELFF. The CDR3 nucleotides read TGTGCCAGCAGTGAGACCAGGGTTACCGGGGAGCTGTTTTTT.